This is a list of T cell receptor beta chains from one sample in a study of blood T cell repertoires in COVID-19. Some clones are missing from TCRdb's copy, which holds only in-frame ones; the method was immunoSEQ multiplex PCR. This sample has about 300,000 clones; 85% to 90% occur once, and the top ten carry approximately 4.3%. The sample comprised PBMCs or T cells enriched from blood (not recorded which). These receptors were collected from a woman between 18 and 29 years old with acute COVID-19. Each CDR3 is given with its conserved first and last residue. A D gene is named only where the DNA matches it firmly. Some rows have no size entry. The others give once, few or many, or a class for an expanded clone.

size: NA; length: 16; V: TRBV19; J: TRBJ2-1; D: TRBD2; DNA: TGTGCCAGTAGTAGAGTTAGCGGGGGGATATGGAATGAGCAGTTCTTC; CDR3: CASSRVSGGIWNEQFF
size: NA; length: 15; V: TRBV21-1; J: TRBJ2-1; D: NA; DNA: TGTGCCAGCAGCACCCACCAGACAGGTTCCCATGAGCAGTTCTTC; CDR3: CASSTHQTGSHEQFF
size: NA; length: 18; V: TRBV6-1; J: TRBJ2-7; D: TRBD1; DNA: TGTGCCAGCAGTGAAGGAGGGACAGGGGACCTCCTACTTTACGAGCAGTACTTC; CDR3: CASSEGGTGDLLLYEQYF
size: NA; length: 15; V: TRBV28; J: TRBJ1-4; D: TRBD1; DNA: TGTGCCAGCAGTCAAACCGGGACAGGGCATGAAAAACTGTTTTTT; CDR3: CASSQTGTGHEKLFF
size: NA; length: 14; V: TRBV11-2; J: TRBJ2-5; D: TRBD1; DNA: TGTGCCAGCAGCTTACAGGGGGCGGTGGAGACCCAGTACTTC; CDR3: CASSLQGAVETQYF
size: NA; length: 15; V: TRBV5-4; J: TRBJ2-5; D: TRBD1; DNA: TGTGCCAGCAGCTTGAACAGGGGTTGGGGGGAGACCCAGTACTTC; CDR3: CASSLNRGWGETQYF
size: NA; length: 13; V: TRBV2; J: TRBJ1-1; D: NA; DNA: TGTGCCAGCAGTGCATGGGGAGGGCTTGAAGCTTTCTTT; CDR3: CASSAWGGLEAFF
size: NA; length: 18; V: TRBV11-2; J: TRBJ2-4; D: NA; DNA: TGTGCCAGCAGCCCTCAAAGGGGCAGCCTTATAGCCAAAAACATTCAGTACTTC; CDR3: CASSPQRGSLIAKNIQYF
size: NA; length: 17; V: TRBV7-9; J: TRBJ2-5; D: TRBD2; DNA: TGTGCCAGCAGCCCGCAGTATAGCGGGGCCTACCAAGAGACCCAGTACTTC; CDR3: CASSPQYSGAYQETQYF
size: once; length: 15; V: TRBV5-1; J: TRBJ2-7; D: NA; DNA: TGCGCCAGCAGCCCAGCCGCATGGGGAGGACACGAGCAGTACTTC; CDR3: CASSPAAWGGHEQYF
size: NA; length: 15; V: TRBV2; J: TRBJ2-4; D: TRBD1; DNA: TGTGCCAGCAGTGAAAGGCAGGGGGCCGGGAACATTCAGTACTTC; CDR3: CASSERQGAGNIQYF
size: NA; length: 15; V: TRBV11-3; J: TRBJ2-3; D: TRBD2; DNA: TGTGCCAGCAGCGGGGGACTAGCGGGGACAGATACGCAGTATTTT; CDR3: CASSGGLAGTDTQYF
size: NA; length: 14; V: TRBV28; J: TRBJ2-6; D: NA; DNA: TGTGCCAGTGGACGGGACTTTGGGGCCAACGTCCTGACTTTC; CDR3: CASGRDFGANVLTF
size: NA; length: 14; V: TRBV3-1/TRBV3-2; J: TRBJ2-3; D: NA; DNA: TGTGCCAGCAGCAACCAAGCAAGCTCAGATACGCAGTATTTT; CDR3: CASSNQASSDTQYF
size: NA; length: 18; V: TRBV5-1; J: TRBJ1-3; D: NA; DNA: TGCGCCAGCAGCTCGTACGTGGGAGCGGCCCGCTCTGGAAACACCATATATTTT; CDR3: CASSSYVGAARSGNTIYF
size: once; length: 13; V: TRBV5-1; J: TRBJ2-7; D: TRBD1; DNA: TGCGCCAGCAGCAACACAGGGGGCTACGAGCAGTACTTC; CDR3: CASSNTGGYEQYF
size: NA; length: 16; V: TRBV28; J: TRBJ2-2; D: TRBD2; DNA: TGTGCCAGCAGGGGACTAGCGGGAAGGTATACCGGGGAGCTGTTTTTT; CDR3: CASRGLAGRYTGELFF
size: NA; length: 15; V: TRBV27; J: TRBJ1-4; D: NA; DNA: TGTGCCAGCAGTTCAGAAGGGGCGTCTAATGAAAAACTGTTTTTT; CDR3: CASSSEGASNEKLFF
size: NA; length: 15; V: TRBV18; J: TRBJ2-7; D: TRBD1; DNA: TGTGCCAGCTCACCACCGGGACAGGGATCCTACGAGCAGTACTTC; CDR3: CASSPPGQGSYEQYF
size: NA; length: 13; V: TRBV7-9; J: TRBJ1-1; D: NA; DNA: TGTGCCAGCAGCCCTATACAGGGCCGGCTAGCTTTCTTT; CDR3: CASSPIQGRLAFF
size: NA; length: 12; V: TRBV29-1; J: TRBJ1-1; D: NA; DNA: TGCAGCGTTGAAGGCGGGCCGGTTGAAGCTTTCTTT; CDR3: CSVEGGPVEAFF
size: once; length: 14; V: TRBV29-1; J: TRBJ2-6; D: NA; DNA: TGCAGCGTTGCTTTGGCGAGGGGGGCCAACGTCCTGACTTTC; CDR3: CSVALARGANVLTF
size: NA; length: 17; V: TRBV19; J: TRBJ1-6; D: NA; DNA: TGTGCCAGTAGTCCGCGAGGACAGAGCTCCTATAATTCACCCCTCCACTTT; CDR3: CASSPRGQSSYNSPLHF
size: NA; length: 15; V: TRBV4-1; J: TRBJ2-1; D: NA; DNA: TGCGCCAGCAGCCAATCGCACTACTCCTACAATGAGCAGTTCTTC; CDR3: CASSQSHYSYNEQFF
size: NA; length: 14; V: TRBV5-1; J: TRBJ1-4; D: TRBD1; DNA: TGCGCCAGCAGCCCGGGACAGGGGAAGGAAAAACTGTTTTTT; CDR3: CASSPGQGKEKLFF